One sample yielded the 28 T cell receptor beta chains listed below, sequenced in a study of lymphopenia after photon versus proton radiotherapy. Assay: immunoSEQ multiplex PCR; the TCRdb copy retains only in-frame clones and omits some. The table has approximately 160,000 clones, roughly nine tenths seen once. The sample was peripheral blood, taken from a patient treated with photon-based radiotherapy. These receptor sequences come from a man aged 50-60 years with gastric cancer.

Comments on this clone: The sample carries other DNA sequences with the same CDR3. The J gene is TRBJ1-5, the V gene TRBV19, with 7 bases identical to TRBD1. V lost 3 bases and J lost 5; bases outside the gene matches: 1. This CDR3 has 13 residues. Germline loops: CDR1 LNHDA, CDR2 SQIVND (reference sequence). The DNA for the CDR3 is TGTGCCAGTAGTATTGACAGGGATCAGCCCCAGCATTTT. Amino acids: CASSIDRDQPQHF.

J is TRBJ1-2 and V is TRBV10-3, with 7 bases fitting TRBD1. CDR1 and CDR2 from the germline V gene are ENHRY and SYGVKD. This CDR3 has 13 amino acids. Unmatched junction bases numbered 7, after V lost 10 bases and J lost 2 bases. In nucleotides, the CDR3 is TGTGCCACACAGGGGAGGATGAACTATGGCTACACCTTC. This translates into CATQGRMNYGYTF.

J is TRBJ2-7 and V is TRBV6-4; 11 nucleotides match TRBD2. The CDR3 extends over 14 amino acids. Trimming cost V 9 bases and J 6 bases; bases outside gene matches: 10. The germline V gene has CDR1 MRHNA and CDR2 SNTAGT. The CDR3 region is CASSLAGGSSEQYF. In nucleotides, the CDR3 is TGTGCCAGTAGTCTAGCGGGAGGATCAAGCGAGCAGTACTTC.

V usage is TRBV5-1 and J usage is TRBJ2-1; TRBD1 matches at 10 bases. After removal of 4 bases from V and 6 bases from J, the junction contained 7 bases not matched to a gene. Germline V gives CDR1 SGHRS, CDR2 YFSETQ. This CDR3 comprises 15 residues. The CDR3 sequence is CASSETGGSPNEQFF. Written as DNA, the CDR3 is TGCGCCAGCAGCGAGACAGGGGGCTCGCCCAATGAGCAGTTCTTC.

The V call is TRBV9, the J call TRBJ2-1, with D possibly TRBD2 on 5 matching bases. The CDR3 covers 15 residues. The germline gives CDR1 SGDLS, CDR2 YYNGEE. V was shortened by 0 bases and J by 7 bases, with 14 bases between the two germline ends. This chain's CDR3 is CASSVAGSGNNEQFF. In DNA form, the CDR3 reads TGTGCCAGCAGCGTAGCCGGGTCCGGGAATAATGAGCAGTTCTTC.

V is TRBV9 and J is TRBJ2-7; no firm D call. From germline, CDR1 is SGDLS and CDR2 YYNGEE. The CDR3 is made up of 12 amino acids. The V gene lost 0 bases and the J gene lost 3 bases, with 4 bases spanning the gap. CDR3 amino acids: CASSVDHYEQYF. The DNA of the CDR3 is TGTGCCAGCAGCGTAGACCACTACGAGCAGTACTTC.

J is TRBJ2-2 and V is TRBV4-1; a weak D match, TRBD2 (6 bases). Germline V lookup: CDR1 MGHRA, CDR2 YSYEKL. This CDR3 has 16 residues. V dropped 1 base and J dropped 1 base, with 10 bases sitting between them. The DNA of the CDR3 is TGCGCCAGCAGCCAAGGCCGGGGGATGAACACCGGGGAGCTGTTTTTT. Protein: CASSQGRGMNTGELFF.

The CDR3, as DNA: TGCAGCGTTGTTGCCAGGACCAAAAACATTCAGTACTTC. Translated: CSVVARTKNIQYF. The rearrangement uses TRBV29-1 and TRBJ2-4, with D unclear. The CDR3 consists of 13 residues. Trimming removed 4 bases from V and 2 bases from J, with 9 bases in between. Per the germline V gene, CDR1 is SQVTM and CDR2 is ANQGSEA. Full variable domain (rest looked up from reference TRBV29-1 and TRBJ2-4): SAVISQKPSRDICQRGTSLTIQCQVDSQVTMMFWYRQQPGQSLTLIATANQGSEATYESGFVIDKFPISRPNLTFSTLTVSNMSPEDSSIYLCSVVARTKNIQYFGAGTRLSVL.

The chain uses TRBV5-1 and TRBJ2-2, with D perhaps being TRBD1 or TRBD2 (6 bases each). The CDR3 loop spans 16 amino acids. V lost 1 base and J 3 bases, leaving 13 bases between the germline ends. Germline assignment: CDR1 SGHRS and CDR2 YFSETQ. The CDR3: CASSLNGGMYTGELFF. DNA of the CDR3: TGCGCCAGCAGCTTGAACGGGGGCATGTACACCGGGGAGCTGTTTTTT.

This chain connects TRBV11-2 to TRBJ2-1; 8 bases agree with TRBD2. The V and J ends lost 5 bases and 8 bases, in that order; junction bases with no gene match: 11. The CDR3 contains 15 residues. The germline CDR1 and CDR2 sequences are SGHAT and FQNNGV. CDR3 in amino acids: CASSPGAGGVDEQFF. The CDR3 nucleotides are TGTGCCAGCAGCCCCGGGGCGGGGGGAGTGGATGAGCAGTTCTTC. The full variable domain, its missing parts supplied by reference TRBV11-2 and TRBJ2-1, is EAGVAQSPRYKIIEKRQSVAFWCNPISGHATLYWYQQILGQGPKLLIQFQNNGVVDDSQLPKDRFSAERLKGVDSTLKIQPAKLEDSAVYLCASSPGAGGVDEQFFGPGTRLTVL.

This clone was recorded only once. This sequence joins TRBV11-2 and TRBJ2-5; D is ambiguous. Germline-derived CDR1 and CDR2 are SGHAT and FQNNGV. Trimming took off 5 bases at V and 5 bases at J, with 6 bases between the two ends. The CDR3 runs 11 residues. The CDR3 reads CASSPQETQYF. CDR3 nucleotides: TGTGCCAGCAGCCCACAGGAGACCCAGTACTTC.

The V gene is TRBV11-2, the J gene TRBJ1-1; D is undetermined. The CDR3 runs 12 residues. The V and J ends lost 2 bases and 11 bases respectively, with 12 bases between them. Germline loops: CDR1 SGHAT, CDR2 FQNNGV. This chain's CDR3 is CASSLTMVEAFF. The CDR3 bases are TGTGCCAGCAGCTTAACAATGGTGGAGGCTTTCTTT. Filled out from reference TRBV11-2 and TRBJ1-1, the complete variable domain reads EAGVAQSPRYKIIEKRQSVAFWCNPISGHATLYWYQQILGQGPKLLIQFQNNGVVDDSQLPKDRFSAERLKGVDSTLKIQPAKLEDSAVYLCASSLTMVEAFFGQGTRLTVV.

CDR3: CASSLAQANTGELFF. The CDR3 DNA sequence: TGCGCCAGCAGCTTGGCCCAAGCGAACACCGGGGAGCTGTTTTTT. J is TRBJ2-2 and V is TRBV5-1, with D uncertain. Trimming shortened V by 0 bases and J by 0 bases, and 6 bases separated the two germline ends. CDR3 size: 15 residues. Germline V lookup: CDR1 SGHRS, CDR2 YFSETQ.

The chain has TRBV2 and TRBJ2-5; 7 nucleotides match TRBD2. The V and J ends lost 7 bases and 1 base, in that order; junction bases with no gene match: 6. This CDR3 region has 14 residues. Germline loops: CDR1 SNHLY, CDR2 FYNNEI. The CDR3 nucleotides are TGTGCCAGCACGAAGGGGACTACCCAAGAGACCCAGTACTTC. This codes for CASTKGTTQETQYF.

This clone was seen just once. J is TRBJ2-7 and V is TRBV29-1, with D possibly being TRBD1 (6 bases). This CDR3 has 13 residues. Germline V gives CDR1 SQVTM, CDR2 ANQGSEA. Trimming took 3 bases from V and 6 from J, leaving 15 bases between them. CDR3 in amino acids: CSVEAVGGVEQYF. In DNA, the CDR3 is TGCAGCGTTGAGGCAGTAGGGGGAGTCGAGCAGTACTTC.

J is TRBJ1-2 and V is TRBV19; 8 nucleotides match TRBD1. After removal of 2 bases from V and 7 bases from J, the junction contained 9 bases not matched to a gene. The length of the CDR3 is 15 residues. CDR1 is LNHDA, CDR2 SQIVND, per germline (reference sequence). The CDR3 region has the DNA TGTGCCAGTAGTATATCCCCCCAGGGGGCGGCTGGCTACACCTTC. Its protein product is CASSISPQGAAGYTF.

Regarding this clone: Different DNA sequences within this sample yield the same CDR3. The V gene is TRBV29-1, the J gene TRBJ1-1; 7 nucleotides align to TRBD1. The CDR3 is made up of 14 amino acids. V trimming: 1 base; J trimming: 0 bases; junction bases outside the gene matches: 2. Germline assignment: CDR1 SQVTM and CDR2 ANQGSEA. The CDR3 region has the DNA TGCAGCGTTGAAGCGACAGGGTTGAACACTGAAGCTTTCTTT. Translation gives CSVEATGLNTEAFF. Full variable domain (outside the CDR3, taken from reference TRBV29-1 and TRBJ1-1): SAVISQKPSRDICQRGTSLTIQCQVDSQVTMMFWYRQQPGQSLTLIATANQGSEATYESGFVIDKFPISRPNLTFSTLTVSNMSPEDSSIYLCSVEATGLNTEAFFGQGTRLTVV.

For the CDR3, the DNA is TGTGCCAGCAGCTTCCGGGATTTTAACTATGGCTACACCTTC. This sequence encodes CASSFRDFNYGYTF. This chain connects TRBV5-6 to TRBJ1-2; D is unresolved. V shed 2 bases and J shed 1 base, with 9 bases lying between them. In germline, CDR1 is SGHDT, CDR2 YYEEEE. The CDR3 is made up of 14 amino acids.

This clone was seen only once. The chain links TRBV5-1 to TRBJ1-3, with 8 bases lining up with TRBD1. The CDR3 is 14 residues long. Germline-derived CDR1 and CDR2 are SGHRS and YFSETQ. V lost 5 bases and J lost 4; bases outside the gene matches: 5. Here the CDR3 reads CASSSTGEGNTIYF. DNA of the CDR3: TGCGCCAGCAGTTCGACAGGGGAGGGAAACACCATATATTTT. The full variable domain, with the rest looked up from reference TRBV5-1 and TRBJ1-3, is KAGVTQTPRYLIKTRGQQVTLSCSPISGHRSVSWYQQTPGQGLQFLFEYFSETQRNKGNFPGRFSGRQFSNSRSEMNVSTLELGDSALYLCASSSTGEGNTIYFGEGSWLTVV.

The chain joins TRBV18 to TRBJ2-7; unclear D gene. This CDR3 contains 15 residues. V gave up 3 bases and J gave up 0 bases, with 12 bases separating them. The germline V gene has CDR1 KGHSH and CDR2 LQKENI. DNA for the CDR3: TGTGCCAGCTCACCGGTTTCGAGAAGCTCCTACGAGCAGTACTTC. It encodes CASSPVSRSSYEQYF.

This chain links TRBV7-9 with TRBJ2-5; 10 nucleotides agree with TRBD2. Germline loops: CDR1 SEHNR, CDR2 FQNEAQ (reference sequence). V was pared by 5 bases and J by 2 bases, with 8 bases of the junction left unmatched. There are 16 residues in the CDR3. In nucleotides, the CDR3 is TGTGCCAGCAGCCCCTGGACTAGCGGAGGACAAGAGACCCAGTACTTC. Translation: CASSPWTSGGQETQYF.

This chain uses TRBV6-6 with TRBJ2-1; perhaps TRBD1 as D (6 bases). This CDR3 has 15 amino acids. Deletions cut 6 bases from V and 4 bases from J, with 16 bases between. Germline V gives CDR1 MNHNY, CDR2 SVGAGI (reference sequence). CDR3 loop: CASRPAQGGYNEQFF. CDR3 bases: TGTGCCAGCAGACCAGCACAGGGCGGGTACAATGAGCAGTTCTTC.

This chain uses TRBV6-1 with TRBJ1-5; D remains unclear. The CDR3 spans 14 residues. Germline V lookup: CDR1 MNHNS, CDR2 SASEGT. Trimming cost V 2 bases and J 2 bases, with 7 bases left between them. In DNA form, the CDR3 reads TGTGCCAGCAGTGAAAGGCCAGGCAATCAGCCCCAGCATTTT. Amino acid sequence: CASSERPGNQPQHF.

V and J are TRBV5-4 and TRBJ2-3; 7 bases map to TRBD2. Germline-derived CDR1 and CDR2 are SGHNT and YYREEE (reference sequence). CDR3 size: 16 residues. V was clipped by 1 base and J by 6 bases; unmatched bases: 11. In DNA, the CDR3 is TGTGCCAGCAGCTTGATGTCTAGCGGACTTCACGATACGCAGTATTTT. Translation: CASSLMSSGLHDTQYF.

This clone was found once. V usage is TRBV30 and J usage is TRBJ2-7; D unresolved. This CDR3 has 12 residues. Deletions cut 3 bases from V and 5 bases from J, with 11 bases between. CDR1 and CDR2 (germline): GTSNPN, SVGIG (reference sequence). The CDR3 protein is CAWRGPPNEQYF. The CDR3, as DNA: TGTGCCTGGAGGGGTCCCCCTAACGAGCAGTACTTC.

In its sample, this clone was seen once. The chain employs TRBV5-5 and TRBJ2-7, with 7 bases fitting TRBD2. With 1 base clipped from V and 2 bases from J, the junction kept 6 bases outside the gene matches. CDR3 size: 15 residues. The germline V gene encodes CDR1 SGHKS and CDR2 YYEKEE (reference sequence). The CDR3 coding sequence is TGTGCCAGCAGCTTGCTGGGACTATCAACCTACGAGCAGTACTTC. It specifies CASSLLGLSTYEQYF.

The chain couples TRBV11-2 to TRBJ2-5; D possibly matches TRBD1 or TRBD2 (5 bases each). Looked up from germline, CDR1 is SGHAT and CDR2 is FQNNGV. The ends were cut back, 5 bases at V and 7 bases at J, with 14 bases in the middle. The CDR3 consists of 13 residues. The CDR3 loop reads CASSPERGGTQYF. The CDR3 coding sequence is TGTGCCAGCAGCCCCGAGAGGGGTGGGACCCAGTACTTC.

The J gene is TRBJ2-5, the V gene TRBV14; TRBD1 agrees at 7 bases. The CDR3 loop spans 16 amino acids. Trimming removed 3 bases from V and 3 bases from J; junction bases left unmatched: 10. Germline CDR1 reads SGHDN; CDR2 reads FVKESK. CDR3 in DNA: TGTGCCAGCAGCCACAAACGCCAGACAGGGAAAGAGACCCAGTACTTC. Its protein is CASSHKRQTGKETQYF.